One sample yielded the 28 T cell receptor beta chains listed below, sequenced in a study of naive and memory T cell subsets (dated by TCRdb to 2016 to 2017). Library preparation used 5' RACE. TCRdb names Illumina MiSeq as the instrument used. For the blood and skin samples, TCR RNA was reverse transcribed with SuperScript IV using primers for the alpha and beta constant regions. TCRdb passed the public sequencing reads through fastp at Q25 and MiXCR, retaining productive beta sequences. Under each unique CDR3 protein, matching rows form one entry showing the most common genes and DNA. The sample yields tens of thousands of distinct CDR3 sequences; roughly 4.1% were counted once. The top ten constitute 7.8% of the sample. For whole blood analysis, under 3 ml of peripheral blood was collected from healthy adult volunteers into Tempus tubes, and RNA was extracted following the manufacturer's instructions.

All receptors derive from a male donor in good health.

This clonotype was detected many times. The chain links TRBV27 to TRBJ1-1; D uncertain. CDR3 length equals 14 residues. Trimming took 0 bases from V and 1 from J, leaving 6 bases between them. CDR1 MNHEY and CDR2 SMNVEV come from the germline V gene (reference sequence). The CDR3 protein is CASSLSRWNTEAFF. The CDR3 bases are TGTGCCAGCAGTTTATCGCGGTGGAACACTGAAGCTTTCTTT.

The V gene is TRBV27, the J gene TRBJ2-7; the D gene could be TRBD1 or TRBD2 (5 bases each). Trimming took off 4 bases at V and 1 base at J, with 11 bases between the two ends. Germline assignment: CDR1 MNHEY and CDR2 SMNVEV (reference sequence). This CDR3 contains 14 residues. The CDR3 here is CASSWAGRSYEQYF. In DNA form, the CDR3 reads TGTGCCAGCAGTTGGGCAGGGAGATCCTACGAGCAGTACTTC.

The table lists this clonotype with many counts. This chain uses TRBV27 with TRBJ2-7, with 8 nucleotides matching TRBD2. CDR1 and CDR2 from the germline V gene are MNHEY and SMNVEV (reference sequence). CDR3 length: 15 residues. Losses at the gene ends were 2 bases for V and 5 bases for J; bases not matched to a gene: 8. CDR3 in DNA: TGTGCCAGCAGTTTAGGAAGCGGGAGTATCAACGAGCAGTACTTC. This gives the protein CASSLGSGSINEQYF.

This clonotype was seen ten or more times. V and J are TRBV6-2 or TRBV6-3 and TRBJ1-1; D call uncertain. The CDR3 loop spans 15 amino acids. With 7 bases removed from V and 0 bases from J, the gap between germline ends came to 15 bases. Per the germline V gene, CDR1 is MNHEY and CDR2 is SVGEGT. CDR3 nucleotides: TGTGCCAGCATCAACCCGGCACCTATGAACACTGAAGCTTTCTTT. Translated: CASINPAPMNTEAFF.

This clonotype was counted many times. The chain is built from TRBV6-4 and TRBJ2-6; D unclear. Germline-derived CDR1 and CDR2 are MRHNA and SNTAGT. Deletions cut 0 bases from V and 0 bases from J, with 3 bases between. The CDR3 covers 15 residues. CDR3 in DNA: TGTGCCAGCAGTGACTCGCACTCTGGGGCCAACGTCCTGACTTTC. Translation: CASSDSHSGANVLTF.

In this sample, this clonotype turned up many times. The V gene is TRBV6-6, the J gene TRBJ2-5, with D possibly TRBD2 on 6 matching bases. The CDR3 is 14 amino acids. The germline V gene has CDR1 MNHNY and CDR2 SVGAGI (reference sequence). Trimming stripped 2 bases from V and 7 bases from J, with 14 bases between. The CDR3 is CASSYDAGRRTQYF. The CDR3 bases are TGTGCCAGCAGTTACGACGCGGGACGCCGGACCCAGTACTTC.

In this sample, this clonotype turned up a few times. The chain carries TRBV2 and TRBJ1-5; 9 bases are a match to TRBD1. With V trimmed by 6 bases and J by 5 bases, 5 bases remained unmatched. CDR1 and CDR2 from the germline V gene are SNHLY and FYNNEI. This CDR3 has 14 amino acids. For the CDR3, the DNA is TGTGCCAGCAGACACACAGGGGGCGATCAGCCCCAGCATTTT. Its protein is CASRHTGGDQPQHF.

This clonotype was found a few times. The rearrangement uses TRBV20-1 and TRBJ2-7; no clear D. The germline gives CDR1 DFQATT, CDR2 SNEGSKA (reference sequence). Between the trimmed V and J ends, which lost 6 bases and 2 bases, there was a span of 5 bases. CDR3 size: 10 residues. The CDR3: CSAEPYEQYF. The CDR3 DNA follows: TGCAGTGCCGAACCCTACGAGCAGTACTTC.

At least ten counts were recorded for this clonotype. V and J are TRBV20-1 and TRBJ1-5, with a weak D call TRBD1 (5 bases). This CDR3 has 14 amino acids. The ends were cut back, 3 bases at V and 4 bases at J, with 13 bases in the middle. Germline V CDR1 and CDR2: DFQATT, SNEGSKA (reference sequence). For the CDR3, the DNA is TGCAGTGCTAGTAGCTCCGGGGGAAATCAGCCCCAGCATTTT. As protein: CSASSSGGNQPQHF.

This clonotype was seen many times. This rearrangement joins TRBV6-6 to TRBJ2-1; 9 bases agree with TRBD2. Per the germline V gene, CDR1 is MNHNY and CDR2 is SVGAGI (reference sequence). Unmatched junction bases numbered 6, after V lost 0 bases and J lost 6 bases. The CDR3 is made up of 16 amino acids. As DNA, the CDR3 is TGTGCCAGCAGTTACTCTTTTAGCGGGAGCGGCAATGAGCAGTTCTTC. It encodes CASSYSFSGSGNEQFF.

This clonotype has a count of ten or more. The rearrangement uses TRBV6-6 and TRBJ1-4; D is uncertain. The CDR3 sequence is 13 residues long. The V end was cut by 7 bases, the J end by 0 bases, with 6 bases between. Germline assignment: CDR1 MNHNY and CDR2 SVGAGI (reference sequence). CDR3 sequence: CASTLATNEKLFF. The DNA of the CDR3 is TGTGCCAGCACCCTCGCAACTAATGAAAAACTGTTTTTT.

Ten or more counts support this clonotype. This chain joins TRBV4-3 and TRBJ2-2, with TRBD1 identical over 8 bases. With 0 bases clipped from V and 5 bases from J, the junction kept 5 bases outside the gene matches. CDR3 length equals 16 residues. The germline V gene has CDR1 LGHNA and CDR2 YSLEER. As DNA, the CDR3 is TGCGCCAGCAGCCAAGACGGGACAGGTCGGACCGGGGAGCTGTTTTTT. Protein sequence: CASSQDGTGRTGELFF.

This clonotype was seen many times. J is TRBJ2-1 and V is TRBV6-5; D is undetermined. The V gene lost 6 bases and the J gene lost 8 bases, with 14 bases spanning the gap. The V gene's germline CDR1 is MNHEY and CDR2 SVGAGI. This CDR3 contains 13 residues. The CDR3 region is CASSQPPGDEQFF. The CDR3 nucleotides are TGTGCCAGCAGCCAACCCCCAGGCGATGAGCAGTTCTTC.

This clonotype was detected many times. The V call is TRBV29-1, the J call TRBJ2-5; TRBD2 aligns across 11 bases. The CDR3 contains 19 residues. Germline V CDR1 and CDR2: SQVTM, ANQGSEA. Trimming took 4 bases from V and 4 from J; bases not matched to a gene: 20. The CDR3 DNA reads as TGCAGCGTTGTTGTGAGGGTAGCGGGAGGGCCCAAGAGAACAGAGACCCAGTACTTC. As protein: CSVVVRVAGGPKRTETQYF. Variable domain in full (rest from reference TRBV29-1 and TRBJ2-5): SAVISQKPSRDICQRGTSLTIQCQVDSQVTMMFWYRQQPGQSLTLIATANQGSEATYESGFVIDKFPISRPNLTFSTLTVSNMSPEDSSIYLCSVVVRVAGGPKRTETQYFGPGTRLLVL.

This clonotype was seen repeatedly, ten times or more. V and J are TRBV7-2 and TRBJ2-5; D unclear. The V end was cut by 2 bases, the J end by 4 bases, with 11 bases between. The CDR3 extends over 14 amino acids. CDR1 SGHTA and CDR2 FQGNSA come from the germline V gene. The CDR3 sequence is CASSLSRQPETQYF. CDR3 nucleotides: TGTGCCAGCAGCTTAAGTAGGCAGCCAGAGACCCAGTACTTC. The whole variable domain, filled in from reference TRBV7-2 and TRBJ2-5, reads GAGVSQSPSNKVTEKGKDVELRCDPISGHTALYWYRQSLGQGLEFLIYFQGNSAPDKSGLPSDRFSAERTGGSVSTLTIQRTQQEDSAVYLCASSLSRQPETQYFGPGTRLLVL.

This clonotype has a count of ten or more. The gene calls are TRBV29-1 and TRBJ1-1, with D possibly being TRBD1 (6 bases). Germline V CDR1 and CDR2: SQVTM, ANQGSEA. The CDR3 contains 13 residues. V lost 7 bases, J lost 1 base, and 13 bases lay in between. In DNA, the CDR3 is TGCAGCGCCTCTAGGGGGGGGAACACTGAAGCTTTCTTT. As protein: CSASRGGNTEAFF.

This clonotype was recorded many times. The rearrangement links TRBV10-2 to TRBJ1-5; maybe TRBD1 (5 bases). In germline, CDR1 is WSHSY, CDR2 SAAADI. The germline V and J ends were trimmed by 6 bases and 6 bases, with 12 bases remaining between them. The CDR3 runs to 13 residues. CDR3 in DNA: TGCGCCAGCAGCGGGACCTGGGGTCAGCCCCAGCATTTT. It yields the protein CASSGTWGQPQHF.

This clonotype was seen many times. The chain carries TRBV19 and TRBJ1-4; D might be TRBD1 (5 bases). The CDR3 consists of 13 residues. With 6 bases removed from V and 8 bases from J, the gap between germline ends came to 13 bases. CDR1 is LNHDA, CDR2 SQIVND, per germline (reference sequence). The CDR3 region is CASSWQGGEKLFF. For the CDR3, the DNA is TGTGCCAGTAGCTGGCAGGGTGGAGAAAAACTGTTTTTT. The full variable domain, its missing parts supplied by reference TRBV19 and TRBJ1-4, is DGGITQSPKYLFRKEGQNVTLSCEQNLNHDAMYWYRQDPGQGLRLIYYSQIVNDFQKGDIAEGYSVSREKKESFPLTVTSAQKNPTAFYLCASSWQGGEKLFFGSGTQLSVL.

This clonotype was recorded many times. The chain recombines TRBV3-1 with TRBJ1-1; tentatively, D is TRBD1 (6 bases). This CDR3 contains 14 residues. Trimming pared 0 bases from V and 4 bases from J, leaving 9 bases between. CDR1 is LGHDT, CDR2 YNNKEL, per germline (reference sequence). DNA of the CDR3: TGTGCCAGCAGCCAAGAACAGGGTACCACTGAAGCTTTCTTT. Residues: CASSQEQGTTEAFF.

There are many counts of this clonotype. The chain uses TRBV11-2 and TRBJ2-3, with 9 bases identical to TRBD2. This CDR3 contains 17 residues. Germline lookup yields CDR1 SGHAT and CDR2 FQNNGV. Trimming cost V 1 base and J 2 bases; bases outside gene matches: 7. For the CDR3, the DNA is TGTGCCAGCAGCTTAGGGATTAGCGGGAGTAACACAGATACGCAGTATTTT. Encoded protein: CASSLGISGSNTDTQYF.

A few counts support this clonotype. The chain couples TRBV6-2 or TRBV6-3 to TRBJ2-2; 7 bases agree with TRBD2. Trimming took 2 bases from V and 7 from J; bases not matched to a gene: 13. This CDR3 is built from 17 residues. Germline-derived CDR1 and CDR2 are MNHEY and SVGEGT. CDR3 nucleotides: TGTGCCAGCAGTTACCTCTTGAGGGAGGGCAGGGTCGGGGAGCTGTTTTTT. Residues: CASSYLLREGRVGELFF.

The table lists this clonotype with a few counts. The chain is built from TRBV7-9 and TRBJ2-7, with no clear D. V lost 5 bases and J lost 3, with 11 bases in between. Germline V lookup: CDR1 SEHNR, CDR2 FQNEAQ (reference sequence). The CDR3 spans 13 residues. Written as DNA, the CDR3 is TGTGCCAGCAGCCGGACGGGTTTCTACGAGCAGTACTTC. It encodes CASSRTGFYEQYF. Looking up the rest from reference TRBV7-9 and TRBJ2-7 gives the full variable domain: DTGVSQNPRHKITKRGQNVTFRCDPISEHNRLYWYRQTLGQGPEFLTYFQNEAQLEKSRLLSDRFSAERPKGSFSTLEIQRTEQGDSAMYLCASSRTGFYEQYFGPGTRLTVT.

This clonotype came up many times. The CDR3 region is CASSYSDRVYYEQYF. The CDR3 coding sequence is TGTGCCAGCAGTTACTCCGATAGGGTTTACTACGAGCAGTACTTC. The chain couples TRBV6-6 to TRBJ2-7; D is ambiguous. CDR3 length: 15 residues. Germline CDR1 MNHNY, CDR2 SVGAGI (reference sequence). V lost 0 bases and J 3 bases, leaving 12 bases between the germline ends.

This clonotype was counted many times. The chain couples TRBV20-1 to TRBJ1-4; 12 nucleotides agree with TRBD1. The CDR3 spans 13 residues. Trimming took 6 bases from V and 7 from J; bases not matched to a gene: 3. The germline V gene has CDR1 DFQATT and CDR2 SNEGSKA (reference sequence). The CDR3 region has the DNA TGCAGTGCCCGGGACAGGGGGCCTGAAAAACTGTTTTTT. Translating gives CSARDRGPEKLFF.

The table lists this clonotype with many counts. This chain uses TRBV6-2 or TRBV6-3 with TRBJ2-5, with a possible D match to TRBD1 (6 bases). The germline CDR1 and CDR2 sequences are MNHEY and SVGEGT. The CDR3 consists of 15 residues. V dropped 7 bases and J dropped 2 bases, with 17 bases sitting between them. The CDR3 nucleotides are TGTGCCAGCACCTACCTAGGGGGAGTACAAGAGACCCAGTACTTC. Its protein is CASTYLGGVQETQYF.

This clonotype was picked up many times. The V gene is TRBV24-1, the J gene TRBJ2-3; 8 nucleotides line up with TRBD1. CDR3 length: 16 amino acids. Trimming removed 4 bases from V and 6 bases from J; junction bases left unmatched: 11. CDR1 is KGHDR, CDR2 SFDVKD, per germline. CDR3 bases: TGTGCCACCAGTGACCCTAGGGGACAGGTTCGTGATACGCAGTATTTT. Translated: CATSDPRGQVRDTQYF.

This clonotype was recorded many times. The chain uses TRBV6-5 and TRBJ2-3; D may be TRBD1 (6 bases). Germline V gene sequence: CDR1 MNHEY, CDR2 SVGAGI. The CDR3 is 14 amino acids. Between the trimmed V and J ends, which lost 0 bases and 5 bases, there was a span of 9 bases. The CDR3 DNA reads TGTGCCAGCAGTTACTCGGGCAGGGGAGATACGCAGTATTTT. Encoded protein: CASSYSGRGDTQYF.

This clonotype appeared many times. This chain joins TRBV4-1 and TRBJ2-6; D ambiguous. This CDR3 spans 15 amino acids. V lost 2 bases and J lost 1, with 6 bases in between. From germline, CDR1 is MGHRA and CDR2 YSYEKL. CDR3 nucleotides: TGCGCCAGCAGCCAAAGCATTTCTGGGGCCAACGTCCTGACTTTC. Translation gives CASSQSISGANVLTF.